This T cell receptor beta chain was obtained from a study of blood T cell repertoires in COVID-19. The CDR3 runs to 11 residues. V dropped 8 bases and J dropped 7 bases, with 11 bases sitting between them. CDR1 and CDR2 from the germline V gene are MDHEN and SYDVKM. Some clones are missing from TCRdb's copy, which holds only in-frame ones; the method was immunoSEQ multiplex PCR. Of a few hundred thousand clones listed, 90% are singletons. The sequence was collected from a woman aged 40-49 years with COVID-19, enrolled during active disease. This chain joins TRBV28 and TRBJ1-2; D unclear. Sequencing used peripheral blood. In DNA, the CDR3 is TGTGCCAGCGTGCAGAACCGTGGCTACACCTTC. It codes for CASVQNRGYTF.